This passage covers 3 T cell receptor beta chains from one sample sequenced in a study of early T cells in non-severe SARS-CoV-2 infection. TCRdb re-called the 5' RACE reads with MiXCR, one entry per CDR3 protein. Among 30,000 to 40,000 distinct CDR3 sequences listed, roughly 5.7% were seen once. Sequences were obtained from whole blood. These receptors all stem from an adult who was a healthcare worker with PCR-confirmed SARS-CoV-2 infection or an uninfected control (not recorded which).

This clonotype was detected only a few times. The chain has TRBV5-5 and TRBJ1-6, with a tentative D call TRBD1 (5 bases). The germline V gene has CDR1 SGHKS and CDR2 YYEKEE (reference sequence). The CDR3 contains 15 residues. V lost 0 bases to trimming and J lost 7 bases, with 11 bases between them. For the CDR3, the DNA is TGTGCCAGCAGCTTGGCCGAGGGGAGGAATTCACCCCTCCACTTT. Its protein product is CASSLAEGRNSPLHF.

This clonotype appeared many times. The chain couples TRBV3-1 to TRBJ2-7; TRBD1 agrees at 11 bases. Trimming cost V 5 bases and J 3 bases; bases outside gene matches: 6. This CDR3 has 15 residues. CDR1 and CDR2 from the germline V gene are LGHDT and YNNKEL (reference sequence). DNA for the CDR3: TGTGCCAGCAGCTCCCGGGACAGGGGGTACTACGAGCAGTACTTC. As protein: CASSSRDRGYYEQYF.

This clonotype has ten or more counts. The chain recombines TRBV20-1 with TRBJ2-7; perhaps TRBD1 as D (6 bases). CDR1 is DFQATT and CDR2 is SNEGSKA in the germline V gene (reference sequence). The CDR3 spans 14 residues. V lost 4 bases to trimming and J lost 3 bases, with 16 bases between them. CDR3 in amino acids: CSATEAGDLYEQYF. The DNA for the CDR3 is TGCAGTGCTACTGAGGCAGGGGATCTCTACGAGCAGTACTTC.